Below, 30 T cell receptor beta chains from the same sample are listed, as sequenced in a study of blood T cell repertoires in COVID-19. Sequencing was performed with immunoSEQ multiplex PCR; in TCRdb, only in-frame clones are kept and a portion is missing. Of fewer than 150,000 clones in the sample, around 87% were seen once. Sequencing used peripheral blood. These receptors all come from a woman aged 55-69 years with acute or convalescent COVID-19.

This rearrangement joins TRBV9 to TRBJ1-5, with TRBD1 as a possible D gene (5 bases). CDR1 is SGDLS, CDR2 YYNGEE, per germline. The CDR3 spans 14 residues. The V end lost 4 bases, the J end lost 5 bases, and 13 bases lay between the germline ends. The CDR3 DNA is TGTGCCAGCAGCAACACAGGCCTGGATCAGCCCCAGCATTTT. Translating it yields CASSNTGLDQPQHF.

The gene calls are TRBV18 and TRBJ2-7, with D tentatively TRBD2 (5 bases). The length of the CDR3 is 15 residues. The germline V gene has CDR1 KGHSH and CDR2 LQKENI. Trimming cost V 2 bases and J 0 bases, with 11 bases left between them. The CDR3 nucleotides are TGTGCCAGCTCACCAGACTACAGCCTCTCCTACGAGCAGTACGTC. Its translation: CASSPDYSLSYEQYV.

The chain joins TRBV3-1 (or the pseudogene TRBV3-2) to TRBJ1-6, with a possible D match to TRBD1 (5 bases). This CDR3 is built from 16 residues. V shed 4 bases and J shed 2 bases, with 12 bases lying between them. Per the germline V gene, CDR1 is LGHDT and CDR2 is YNNKEL (reference sequence). CDR3 loop: CASSPRGGAYNSPLHF. DNA of the CDR3: TGTGCCAGCAGCCCTCGGGGGGGAGCCTATAATTCACCCCTCCACTTT.

The gene calls are TRBV3-1 (or the pseudogene TRBV3-2) and TRBJ1-2; D remains unclear. The CDR3 has 12 amino acids. Germline loops: CDR1 LGHDT, CDR2 YNNKEL (reference sequence). Trimming took 4 bases from V and 1 from J, leaving 4 bases between them. In DNA, the CDR3 is TGTGCCAGCAGCCGGCTTAACTATGGCTACACCTTC. Translating it yields CASSRLNYGYTF.

This rearrangement joins TRBV6-1 to TRBJ1-5; 7 positions match TRBD1. Germline loops: CDR1 MNHNS, CDR2 SASEGT. Trimming removed 2 bases from V and 6 bases from J; junction bases left unmatched: 4. This CDR3 is 14 amino acids long. The CDR3 DNA reads as TGTGCCAGCAGTGAAACAGGGGCGCTTCAGCCCCAGCATTTT. Translated: CASSETGALQPQHF.

The chain links TRBV6-5 to TRBJ2-1; 9 bases are a match to TRBD2. This CDR3 contains 15 residues. Germline values: CDR1 MNHEY, CDR2 SVGAGI. Trimming cost V 2 bases and J 8 bases; bases outside gene matches: 7. CDR3: CASSYSTLAGDEQFF. CDR3 bases: TGTGCCAGCAGTTACAGTACTTTAGCGGGAGATGAGCAGTTCTTC.

J is TRBJ1-1 and V is TRBV5-5; 7 bases map to TRBD1. Germline assignment: CDR1 SGHKS and CDR2 YYEKEE (reference sequence). The CDR3 is 13 residues long. V trimming: 4 bases; J trimming: 4 bases; junction bases outside the gene matches: 4. CDR3 sequence: CASSTRGATEAFF. Here the CDR3 DNA reads TGTGCCAGCAGCACCAGGGGGGCCACTGAAGCTTTCTTT.

This sequence joins TRBV7-2 and TRBJ2-7; perhaps TRBD2 as D (5 bases). CDR3 size: 14 residues. Germline V gene sequence: CDR1 SGHTA, CDR2 FQGNSA. Deletions cut 5 bases from V and 4 bases from J, with 15 bases between. In nucleotides, the CDR3 is TGTGCCAGCAGCCTTAGCGTCAAAGGGTACGAGCAGTACTTC. Amino acids: CASSLSVKGYEQYF.

The rearrangement joins TRBV5-1 to TRBJ1-1; 8 bases agree with TRBD1. Germline values: CDR1 SGHRS, CDR2 YFSETQ. The CDR3 length is 14 residues. V lost 4 bases, J lost 7 bases, and 9 bases stayed unmatched. In nucleotides, the CDR3 is TGCGCCAGCAGCCTCCTGGACAGGGTTGGTGAAGCTTTCTTT. Amino acid sequence: CASSLLDRVGEAFF.

The chain uses TRBV6-5 and TRBJ2-3, with D maybe TRBD2 (5 bases). The V end lost 6 bases, the J end lost 2 bases, and 12 bases lay between the germline ends. CDR1 and CDR2 (germline): MNHEY, SVGAGI. The CDR3 totals 14 residues. CDR3 DNA sequence: TGTGCCAGCAGCGATCGGGATTTCACAGATACGCAGTATTTT. Translation: CASSDRDFTDTQYF.

The chain combines TRBV2 with TRBJ1-2; TRBD1 might be the D (5 bases). Trimming removed 4 bases from V and 7 bases from J, with 16 bases in between. The CDR3 is 14 amino acids. Germline CDR1 and CDR2: SNHLY and FYNNEI. CDR3 coding DNA: TGTGCCAGCAGTGTTAGGCAGGGCGCACGTGGCTACACCTTC. Translating it yields CASSVRQGARGYTF.

This clone was observed a handful of times. V usage is TRBV12-3 or TRBV12-4 and J usage is TRBJ2-3; D is possibly TRBD2 (5 bases). Trimming removed 3 bases from V and 3 bases from J, with 7 bases in between. The CDR3 covers 13 residues. The CDR3 nucleotides read TGTGCCAGCAGTTTCGTAGCGACAGATACGCAGTATTTT. It yields the protein CASSFVATDTQYF.

V is TRBV5-1 and J is TRBJ2-5; possible D gene TRBD2, 7 bases. Germline V CDR1 and CDR2: SGHRS, YFSETQ. CDR3 length: 14 residues. V lost 7 bases and J 2 bases, leaving 15 bases between the germline ends. The CDR3, as DNA: TGCGCCAGCTGTCAAGGGGGGGCTCAAGAGACCCAGTACTTC. This translates into CASCQGGAQETQYF. Combining the CDR3 with reference TRBV5-1 and TRBJ2-5 gives the whole variable domain KAGVTQTPRYLIKTRGQQVTLSCSPISGHRSVSWYQQTPGQGLQFLFEYFSETQRNKGNFPGRFSGRQFSNSRSEMNVSTLELGDSALYLCASCQGGAQETQYFGPGTRLLVL.

This clone was counted a single time. The chain has TRBV27 and TRBJ2-3; 10 nucleotides line up with TRBD2. The CDR3 covers 16 residues. V shed 0 bases and J 4 bases; nucleotides not matched to a gene: 4. The germline V gene encodes CDR1 MNHEY and CDR2 SMNVEV (reference sequence). This CDR3 reads CASSLSGSGRADTQYF. The CDR3 region has the DNA TGTGCCAGCAGTTTATCCGGGAGCGGGAGGGCAGATACGCAGTATTTT.

The chain combines TRBV19 with TRBJ2-3; TRBD1 is a possible D gene (6 bases). Germline lookup yields CDR1 LNHDA and CDR2 SQIVND (reference sequence). V lost 5 bases and J lost 10, with 13 bases in between. The CDR3 runs 12 residues. The chain's CDR3 is CASSPLQGAQYF. Written as DNA, the CDR3 is TGTGCCAGTAGTCCCCTACAGGGAGCGCAGTATTTT.

The chain has TRBV19 and TRBJ1-3, with a tentative D call TRBD1 (5 bases). There are 13 residues in the CDR3. Trimming pared 10 bases from V and 2 bases from J, leaving 12 bases between. Germline V lookup: CDR1 LNHDA, CDR2 SQIVND (reference sequence). CDR3 protein: CATLSGPGNTIYF. The CDR3, as DNA: TGTGCCACCCTATCAGGGCCTGGAAACACCATATATTTT.

The chain couples TRBV28 to TRBJ2-7, with D maybe TRBD2 (6 bases). This CDR3 is built from 16 residues. Germline CDR1 MDHEN, CDR2 SYDVKM. Between the trimmed V and J ends, which lost 3 bases and 0 bases, there was a span of 15 bases. The DNA of the CDR3 is TGTGCCAGCAGTTTGTTTGGGGGACTGCCCTCCTACGAGCAGTACTTC. Protein product: CASSLFGGLPSYEQYF.

CDR3: CASSKNRRNTEAFF. CDR3 DNA: TGTGCCAGCAGTAAAAATAGAAGGAACACTGAAGCTTTCTTT. The V and J genes are TRBV28 and TRBJ1-1; no reliable D call. CDR1 is MDHEN, CDR2 SYDVKM, per germline. This CDR3 region has 14 residues. V gave up 5 bases and J gave up 1 base, with 11 bases separating them.

The rearrangement links TRBV6-5 to TRBJ2-1; D is possibly TRBD2 (6 bases). Trimming removed 5 bases at V and 5 bases at J, with 13 bases between. The CDR3 has 14 residues. Germline values: CDR1 MNHEY, CDR2 SVGAGI. This CDR3 is CASSPSAWDNEQFF. In nucleotides, the CDR3 is TGTGCCAGCAGTCCTAGCGCCTGGGACAATGAGCAGTTCTTC.

This chain joins TRBV5-4 and TRBJ1-4, with D possibly being TRBD1 (6 bases). Trimming removed 4 bases from V and 7 bases from J, with 8 bases in between. CDR1 is SGHNT and CDR2 is YYREEE in the germline V gene (reference sequence). This CDR3 has 12 residues. The CDR3 here is CASSLQGEKLFF. The CDR3 nucleotides are TGTGCCAGCAGCCTACAGGGTGAAAAACTGTTTTTT.

The rearrangement uses TRBV15 and TRBJ2-7; 11 bases fit TRBD2. Germline V lookup: CDR1 LNHNV, CDR2 YYDKDF (reference sequence). The CDR3 has 17 residues. V lost 4 bases to trimming and J lost 8 bases; unmatched junction nucleotides: 16. CDR3 sequence reads: CATSTFTVLAGVVKQYF. Here the CDR3 DNA reads TGTGCCACCAGCACTTTTACCGTACTAGCGGGAGTGGTAAAGCAGTACTTC.

A single count supports this clone. The gene calls are TRBV28 and TRBJ1-2, with 7 positions matching TRBD1. V lost 7 bases, J lost 8 bases, and 16 bases stayed unmatched. The CDR3 has 15 residues. Per the germline V gene, CDR1 is MDHEN and CDR2 is SYDVKM. The DNA of the CDR3 is TGTGCCAGCATCTCAGGGGGAAATTGGATCGGAGGCTACACCTTC. Residues: CASISGGNWIGGYTF.

The gene calls are TRBV3-1 (or the pseudogene TRBV3-2) and TRBJ1-1; no reliable D call. Trimming shortened V by 1 base and J by 6 bases, and 9 bases separated the two germline ends. The CDR3 is 13 residues long. Germline CDR1 reads LGHDT; CDR2 reads YNNKEL (reference sequence). The CDR3 region has the DNA TGTGCCAGCAGCCAAGTTTCAGGATCTGAAGCTTTCTTT. This encodes CASSQVSGSEAFF.

Only one count was recorded for this clone. The chain recombines TRBV19 with TRBJ2-1; 12 bases are a match to TRBD2. Germline-derived CDR1 and CDR2 are LNHDA and SQIVND (reference sequence). Trimming cost V 7 bases and J 0 bases; bases outside gene matches: 4. The CDR3 spans 16 residues. The CDR3 protein is CASNPGLAGSYNEQFF. Here the CDR3 DNA reads TGTGCCAGTAATCCGGGACTAGCGGGCTCCTACAATGAGCAGTTCTTC.

The CDR3 here is CASSSGQLGTEAFF. The DNA of the CDR3 is TGTGCCAGCAGCTCGGGACAATTAGGGACTGAAGCTTTCTTT. The genes are TRBV7-6 and TRBJ1-1, with a tentative D call TRBD1 (6 bases). The V gene's germline CDR1 is SGHVS and CDR2 FNYEAQ. Deletions cut 4 bases from V and 5 bases from J, with 14 bases between. This CDR3 contains 14 residues.

The genes are TRBV29-1 and TRBJ2-7; 10 bases line up with TRBD2. V trimming: 7 bases; J trimming: 6 bases; junction bases outside the gene matches: 12. The CDR3 loop spans 14 amino acids. Germline lookup yields CDR1 SQVTM and CDR2 ANQGSEA. In nucleotides, the CDR3 is TGCAGCGCCTCACAGGCGGTAGCGGGAGGCGAGCAGTACTTC. This encodes CSASQAVAGGEQYF.

The chain employs TRBV6-6 and TRBJ1-4; 9 positions agree with TRBD1. The trim removed 5 bases at V and 7 bases at J, leaving 8 bases unmatched. The CDR3 extends over 15 amino acids. The V gene's germline CDR1 is MNHNY and CDR2 SVGAGI (reference sequence). The CDR3 bases are TGTGCCAGCAGTCGATCCGGGACAGGGATTGAAAAACTGTTTTTT. This codes for CASSRSGTGIEKLFF.

V is TRBV7-3 and J is TRBJ2-7; TRBD2 matches 7 bases. V shed 0 bases and J 2 bases; nucleotides not matched to a gene: 4. The CDR3 totals 15 residues. Germline V gene sequence: CDR1 SGHTA, CDR2 FQGTGA. The CDR3 protein is CASSLTRLAAYEQYF. The DNA for the CDR3 is TGTGCCAGCAGCTTAACCAGACTAGCAGCCTACGAGCAGTACTTC.

The J gene is TRBJ2-2, the V gene TRBV7-9; D perhaps matches TRBD2 (6 bases). V was clipped by 7 bases and J by 0 bases, with 9 bases between them. The CDR3 runs 14 residues. CDR1 and CDR2 from the germline V gene are SEHNR and FQNEAQ (reference sequence). The CDR3 sequence: CASIGTPNTGELFF. The CDR3 DNA reads TGTGCCAGCATCGGGACTCCGAACACCGGGGAGCTGTTTTTT. The complete variable domain, with remaining parts taken from reference TRBV7-9 and TRBJ2-2, reads DTGVSQNPRHKITKRGQNVTFRCDPISEHNRLYWYRQTLGQGPEFLTYFQNEAQLEKSRLLSDRFSAERPKGSFSTLEIQRTEQGDSAMYLCASIGTPNTGELFFGEGSRLTVL.

The rearrangement links TRBV18 to TRBJ2-4; D is possibly TRBD1 (6 bases). Germline V gene sequence: CDR1 KGHSH, CDR2 LQKENI. The CDR3 runs 17 residues. V was pared by 4 bases and J by 0 bases, with 16 bases between. The CDR3 is CASSLLQGKGAKNIQYF. The CDR3 DNA reads TGTGCCAGCTCACTCCTCCAGGGGAAAGGAGCCAAAAACATTCAGTACTTC.